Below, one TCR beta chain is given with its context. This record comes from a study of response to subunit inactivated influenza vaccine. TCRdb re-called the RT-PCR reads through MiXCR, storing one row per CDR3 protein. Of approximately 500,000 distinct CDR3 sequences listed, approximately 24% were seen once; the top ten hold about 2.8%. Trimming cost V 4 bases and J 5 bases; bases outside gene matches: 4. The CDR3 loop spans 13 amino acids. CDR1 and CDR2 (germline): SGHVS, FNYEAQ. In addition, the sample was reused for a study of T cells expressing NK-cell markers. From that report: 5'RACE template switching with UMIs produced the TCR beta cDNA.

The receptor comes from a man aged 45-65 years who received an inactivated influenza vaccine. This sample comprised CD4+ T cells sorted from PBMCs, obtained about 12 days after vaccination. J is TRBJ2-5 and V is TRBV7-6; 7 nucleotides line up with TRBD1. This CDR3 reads CASSSTGYETQYF. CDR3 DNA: TGTGCCAGCAGCTCGACAGGGTATGAGACCCAGTACTTC.